This T cell receptor beta chain was recorded in a study of cytomegalovirus exposure and HLA in healthy donors. General study results and limits: An ancestry cluster, one associated with Asian ancestry, reportedly showed fewer N-insertions than the approximately 670-donor mean in a later analysis. According to the study, around 150 TCR beta chains were cytomegalovirus-associated.

Primers for the PCR totalled 60 Vbeta and 13 Jbeta. The data were produced by immunoSEQ multiplex PCR, yet TCRdb's version contains in-frame clones alone and is incomplete. Here the sample spans approximately 72,000 clones, almost 85% being singletons. Comment on this clone: Its antigen is not identified.

The CDR3 runs 15 residues. The J segment lost 6 bases and the V segment lost 2 bases, leaving 7 bases of the junction unmatched. CDR1 is SEHNR and CDR2 is FQNEAQ in the germline V gene (reference sequence). This TCR came from a man younger than 35 in good health and CMV-seronegative. The chain joins TRBV7-9 to TRBJ2-1, with 7 positions matching TRBD2. The source material was PBMCs. CDR3 residues: CASSLWGGITNEQFF. The CDR3 DNA follows: TGTGCCAGCAGCTTATGGGGGGGTATTACCAATGAGCAGTTCTTC.